Below are 27 T cell receptor beta chains sequenced from a single sample in a study of T cell responses to AZD1222 COVID-19 vaccine. Here immunoSEQ multiplex PCR was the method, and the copy in TCRdb shows in-frame clones only, minus some. The sample includes 150,000 to 200,000 clones, just over 90% of them seen just once. The source material was peripheral blood, sampled 28 days after the second AZD1222 dose. All receptors come from an adult who received the AZD1222 COVID-19 vaccine.

This rearrangement joins TRBV28 to TRBJ2-3; D ambiguous. CDR3 size: 13 residues. Looked up from germline, CDR1 is MDHEN and CDR2 is SYDVKM. Deletions cut 7 bases from V and 1 base from J, with 9 bases between. DNA for the CDR3: TGTGCCAGCACCCCTCCCCGCACAGATACGCAGTATTTT. Its protein product is CASTPPRTDTQYF.

The genes are TRBV5-1 and TRBJ1-4, with D unresolved. This CDR3 is built from 13 residues. V was shortened by 2 bases and J by 5 bases, with 7 bases between the two germline ends. Looked up from germline, CDR1 is SGHRS and CDR2 is YFSETQ. The CDR3 DNA reads as TGCGCCAGCAGCTTAGTGGCGAATGAAAAACTGTTTTTT. This gives the protein CASSLVANEKLFF.

This chain links TRBV30 with TRBJ2-7; D is ambiguous. V gave up 6 bases and J gave up 4 bases, with 13 bases separating them. This CDR3 comprises 12 residues. From germline, CDR1 is GTSNPN and CDR2 SVGIG (reference sequence). The CDR3, as DNA: TGTGCCTGCAGTTTGTGGTGGTACGAGCAGTACTTC. It specifies CACSLWWYEQYF.

The chain has TRBV7-2 and TRBJ2-7, with TRBD2 identical over 10 bases. Germline CDR1 and CDR2: SGHTA and FQGNSA. V lost 6 bases, J lost 2 bases, and 10 bases stayed unmatched. The CDR3 is 16 residues long. CDR3 nucleotide sequence: TGTGCCAGCAGTCCTAGCACTAGCGGGGTAACCTACGAGCAGTACTTC. It translates to CASSPSTSGVTYEQYF.

The chain joins TRBV7-2 to TRBJ1-4; D is ambiguous. The CDR3 loop spans 14 amino acids. Trimming left V 1 base short and J 8 bases short, with 11 bases between. Germline-derived CDR1 and CDR2 are SGHTA and FQGNSA. The CDR3 here is CASSLEPDVEKLFF. DNA for the CDR3: TGTGCCAGCAGCTTAGAGCCAGATGTGGAAAAACTGTTTTTT.

The genes are TRBV12-3 or TRBV12-4 and TRBJ1-2; D gene uncertain. The CDR3 is 13 residues long. The V end lost 2 bases, the J end lost 8 bases, and 12 bases lay between the germline ends. CDR3 protein: CASSLRRGEGYTF. The DNA of the CDR3 is TGTGCCAGCAGTTTACGGCGGGGAGAGGGCTACACCTTC.

The chain is built from TRBV4-3 and TRBJ2-7; 12 nucleotides line up with TRBD1. CDR3 length equals 16 residues. Germline values: CDR1 LGHNA, CDR2 YSLEER. Trimming cost V 4 bases and J 3 bases; bases outside gene matches: 7. The CDR3 is CASSLTGTGGFYEQYF. In DNA, the CDR3 is TGCGCCAGCAGCCTAACCGGGACAGGGGGCTTCTACGAGCAGTACTTC.

The chain combines TRBV28 with TRBJ1-4; D remains ambiguous. CDR1 MDHEN and CDR2 SYDVKM come from the germline V gene. This CDR3 contains 14 residues. The ends were cut back, 3 bases at V and 8 bases at J, with 13 bases in the middle. CDR3 nucleotides: TGTGCCAGCAGTTTCCGGGTGCTGAGCGAAAAACTGTTTTTT. Translated, it gives CASSFRVLSEKLFF.

The chain has TRBV5-1 and TRBJ1-1; D is unclear. V lost 1 base, J lost 4 bases, and 11 bases lay in between. The germline V gene has CDR1 SGHRS and CDR2 YFSETQ. The CDR3 length is 14 residues. This chain's CDR3 is CASSLMGRGTEAFF. CDR3 bases: TGCGCCAGCAGCTTGATGGGGAGAGGCACTGAAGCTTTCTTT.

The CDR3: CASSPGQGLYGYTF. CDR3 nucleotide sequence: TGTGCCAGCAGCCCCGGACAGGGACTCTATGGCTACACCTTC. This chain links TRBV3-1 (or the pseudogene TRBV3-2) with TRBJ1-2; 8 bases align to TRBD1. CDR3 length: 14 amino acids. V was pared by 4 bases and J by 4 bases, with 5 bases of the junction left unmatched. From germline, CDR1 is LGHDT and CDR2 YNNKEL (reference sequence).

This rearrangement joins TRBV7-9 to TRBJ2-1, with 13 nucleotides matching TRBD2. Looked up from germline, CDR1 is SEHNR and CDR2 is FQNEAQ (reference sequence). V was pared by 5 bases and J by 7 bases, with 8 bases of the junction left unmatched. The CDR3 is made up of 16 amino acids. Here the CDR3 DNA reads TGTGCCAGCAGCCACGTACTAGCGGGGGGGGCAAATGAGCAGTTCTTC. This codes for CASSHVLAGGANEQFF.

The rearrangement joins TRBV12-3 or TRBV12-4 to TRBJ2-5; a possible D gene is TRBD2 (6 bases). Between the trimmed V and J ends, which lost 3 bases and 2 bases, there was a span of 7 bases. The CDR3 is made up of 13 amino acids. CDR3 residues: CASSLRGQETQYF. Written as DNA, the CDR3 is TGTGCCAGCAGTTTGCGGGGTCAAGAGACCCAGTACTTC.

The chain uses TRBV5-1 and TRBJ2-1, with TRBD1 matching 8 bases. The V and J ends lost 0 bases and 2 bases, in that order; junction bases with no gene match: 1. This CDR3 comprises 15 residues. Germline lookup yields CDR1 SGHRS and CDR2 YFSETQ. Here the CDR3 reads CASSLGDRPYNEQFF. The CDR3 DNA is TGCGCCAGCAGCTTGGGGGACAGGCCCTACAATGAGCAGTTCTTC.

The chain has TRBV2 and TRBJ1-1, with 8 bases lining up with TRBD1. The CDR3 is 13 residues long. Germline V lookup: CDR1 SNHLY, CDR2 FYNNEI. The trim removed 3 bases at V and 6 bases at J, leaving 3 bases unmatched. Written as DNA, the CDR3 is TGTGCCAGCAGTGAGGGGACAGGTGCTGAAGCTTTCTTT. Its translation: CASSEGTGAEAFF.

CDR3 nucleotide sequence: TGTGCCAGCAGCTTTACCGGGAGAGGCAATGAGCAGTTCTTC. It encodes CASSFTGRGNEQFF. The chain employs TRBV7-3 and TRBJ2-1; D is possibly TRBD2 (6 bases). Per germline, CDR1 SGHTA and CDR2 FQGTGA. Trimming cost V 3 bases and J 6 bases, with 12 bases left between them. The CDR3 has 14 residues.

Here the CDR3 DNA reads TGTGCCAGCAGTGTGAGACTAGCGGGTAAACCCTACGAGCAGTACTTC. Its protein product is CASSVRLAGKPYEQYF. The gene calls are TRBV28 and TRBJ2-7, with 10 bases that match TRBD2. In germline, CDR1 is MDHEN, CDR2 SYDVKM. The CDR3 consists of 16 residues. The V segment lost 5 bases and the J segment 2 bases; nucleotides outside the gene matches: 9.

This clone was detected only once. CDR3 in amino acids: CAITGQLGSGNTIYF. CDR3 bases: TGTGCCATCACGGGCCAACTAGGCTCTGGAAACACCATATATTTT. V and J are TRBV10-3 and TRBJ1-3; no clear D gene. The CDR3 is 15 amino acids. V gave up 7 bases and J gave up 0 bases, with 13 bases separating them. CDR1 is ENHRY, CDR2 SYGVKD, per germline.

This sequence joins TRBV9 and TRBJ2-3; 10 nucleotides line up with TRBD2. CDR3 length equals 17 residues. J gave up 5 bases and V 2 bases, and 11 bases lay outside the gene matches. Germline V gene lookup returns CDR1 SGDLS and CDR2 YYNGEE. The CDR3 sequence is CASSVQRLAGDQDTQYF. The CDR3 region has the DNA TGTGCCAGCAGCGTGCAGAGGCTAGCGGGAGATCAAGATACGCAGTATTTT.

This chain uses TRBV30 with TRBJ1-1; maybe TRBD1 (5 bases). Trimming took off 3 bases at V and 1 base at J, with 9 bases between the two ends. CDR1 is GTSNPN, CDR2 SVGIG, per germline (reference sequence). The CDR3 has 13 residues. The CDR3 bases are TGTGCCTGGAGCCGGGACCCGAACACTGAAGCTTTCTTT. It specifies CAWSRDPNTEAFF.

The V gene is TRBV3-1 (or the pseudogene TRBV3-2), the J gene TRBJ2-7; a possible D gene is TRBD1 (6 bases). Germline-derived CDR1 and CDR2 are LGHDT and YNNKEL (reference sequence). Trimming removed 4 bases from V and 6 bases from J, with 13 bases in between. The CDR3 runs to 13 residues. The CDR3 loop is CASSRYRVREQYF. In DNA form, the CDR3 reads TGTGCCAGCAGCCGTTACAGGGTTCGCGAGCAGTACTTC.

This sequence joins TRBV5-1 and TRBJ1-6; possible D gene TRBD1, 5 bases. The CDR3 contains 15 residues. Trimming pared 3 bases from V and 4 bases from J, leaving 11 bases between. CDR1 and CDR2 from the germline V gene are SGHRS and YFSETQ. The CDR3 coding sequence is TGCGCCAGCAGCTGGATCTCAGGGTATAATTCACCCCTCCACTTT. Translated, it gives CASSWISGYNSPLHF.

The chain links TRBV5-1 to TRBJ2-1; D ambiguous. This CDR3 is 17 amino acids long. V was clipped by 0 bases and J by 8 bases, with 21 bases between them. Germline loops: CDR1 SGHRS, CDR2 YFSETQ. The CDR3 loop is CASSLDFGESVWDEQFF. DNA of the CDR3: TGCGCCAGCAGCTTGGATTTTGGGGAATCCGTCTGGGATGAGCAGTTCTTC.

This clone was observed once. V usage is TRBV30 and J usage is TRBJ2-7; 9 nucleotides line up with TRBD2. The CDR3 is 13 amino acids. Germline-derived CDR1 and CDR2 are GTSNPN and SVGIG (reference sequence). In DNA, the CDR3 is TGTCCCGGAAGGCCTAGCGGGGCCCAAGAGCAGTACTTC. Residues: CPGRPSGAQEQYF.

The CDR3 is CASSLASEEIYGYTF. CDR3 nucleotide sequence: TGTGCCAGCAGCTTGGCTTCCGAGGAAATCTATGGCTACACCTTC. This chain joins TRBV5-4 and TRBJ1-2; D remains ambiguous. Deletions cut 0 bases from V and 4 bases from J, with 13 bases between. Germline V gene sequence: CDR1 SGHNT, CDR2 YYREEE (reference sequence). The CDR3 is 15 amino acids.

This rearrangement joins TRBV21-1 to TRBJ1-4; the table's D call, TRBD1, has no DNA check behind it. TRBV21-1 is assigned pseudogene status. CDR3 length: 16 amino acids. CDR3 amino acids: CASSPYDKTGGEKLFF. CDR3 bases: TGTGCCAGCAGCCCATACGACAAGACAGGGGGCGAAAAACTGTTTTTT.

This chain links TRBV6-1 with TRBJ2-7; 13 positions agree with TRBD2. This CDR3 is 15 amino acids long. Germline assignment: CDR1 MNHNS and CDR2 SASEGT. The V gene end was trimmed by 3 bases and the J gene end by 1 base; junction bases not matched to a gene: 0. Written as DNA, the CDR3 is TGTGCCAGCAGTGAGACTAGCGGGGGGTCCTACGAGCAGTACTTC. Amino acids: CASSETSGGSYEQYF.

V is TRBV11-1 and J is TRBJ1-1, with 8 positions matching TRBD1. Trimming took 5 bases from V and 5 from J; bases not matched to a gene: 7. The CDR3 contains 14 residues. The germline V gene encodes CDR1 SGHAT and CDR2 FQDESV (reference sequence). The CDR3 nucleotides read TGTGCCAGCAGCCGAACAGGGGGGAGGACTGAAGCTTTCTTT. Amino acids: CASSRTGGRTEAFF.